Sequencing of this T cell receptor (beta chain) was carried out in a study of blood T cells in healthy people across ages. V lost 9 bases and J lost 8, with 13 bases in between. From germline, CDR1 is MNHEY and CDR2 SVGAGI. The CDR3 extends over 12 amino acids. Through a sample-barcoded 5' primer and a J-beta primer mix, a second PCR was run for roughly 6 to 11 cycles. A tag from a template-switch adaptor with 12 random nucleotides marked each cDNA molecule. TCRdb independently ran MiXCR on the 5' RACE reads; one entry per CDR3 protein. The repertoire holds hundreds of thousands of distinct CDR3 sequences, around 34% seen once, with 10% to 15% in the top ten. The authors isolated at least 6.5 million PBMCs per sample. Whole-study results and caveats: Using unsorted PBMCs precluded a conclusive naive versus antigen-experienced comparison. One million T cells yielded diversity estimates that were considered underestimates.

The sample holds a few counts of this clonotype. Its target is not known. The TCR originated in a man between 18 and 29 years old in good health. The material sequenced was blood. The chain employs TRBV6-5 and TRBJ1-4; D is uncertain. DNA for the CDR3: TGTGCCAGTCGTGACCTGGGGGAAAAACTGTTTTTT. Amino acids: CASRDLGEKLFF.